What follows are 2 T cell receptor beta chains derived from one specimen sequenced in a study of beta chain features in type 1 diabetes. Study-level findings and limits: When Type 1 diabetes patients were examined, their TCRB CDR3s proved moderately but significantly shorter in all four CD4+ subsets.

Expressed TCRB transcripts were sequenced because the isolated RNA had all been reverse transcribed beforehand. The assay was immunoSEQ multiplex PCR, and TCRdb's table has in-frame clones only and misses some. The profile shows about 260,000 clones, approximately 24% of them singletons. These TCRs' antigens remain unknown. The sequenced material came from naive CD4+ T cells from blood. Receptors were obtained from a woman aged 25 to 45 with type 1 diabetes.

The rearrangement links TRBV6-5 to TRBJ1-5, with D possibly being TRBD1 (6 bases). CDR3 length: 13 amino acids. Trimming removed 5 bases at V and 5 bases at J, with 10 bases between. CDR1 is MNHEY, CDR2 SVGAGI, per germline. The CDR3 reads CASSKGVDQPQHF. CDR3 DNA: TGTGCCAGCAGTAAGGGGGTGGATCAGCCCCAGCATTTT.

The V and J genes are TRBV5-8 and TRBJ1-5, with 10 bases that match TRBD1. J was trimmed by 0 bases and V by 3 bases; bases with no gene match: 12. Germline values: CDR1 SGHTS, CDR2 YDEGEE. The CDR3 spans 19 residues. CDR3 in amino acids: CASSSPGTGETFSNQPQHF. The CDR3 DNA reads as TGTGCCAGCAGCTCCCCTGGGACAGGGGAGACATTTAGCAATCAGCCCCAGCATTTT.